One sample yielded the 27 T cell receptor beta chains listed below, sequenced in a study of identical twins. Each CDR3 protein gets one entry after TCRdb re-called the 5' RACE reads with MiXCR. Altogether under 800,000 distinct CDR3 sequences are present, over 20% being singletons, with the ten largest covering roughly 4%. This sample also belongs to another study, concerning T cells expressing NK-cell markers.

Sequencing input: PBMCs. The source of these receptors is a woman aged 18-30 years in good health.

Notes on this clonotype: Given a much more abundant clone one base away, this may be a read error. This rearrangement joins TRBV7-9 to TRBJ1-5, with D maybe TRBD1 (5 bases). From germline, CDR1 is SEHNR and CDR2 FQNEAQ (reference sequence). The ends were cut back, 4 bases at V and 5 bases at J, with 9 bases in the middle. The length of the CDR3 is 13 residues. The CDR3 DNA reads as TGTGCCAGCAGCTGGGACGGCGATCAGCCCCAGCATTTT. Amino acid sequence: CASSWDGDQPQHF. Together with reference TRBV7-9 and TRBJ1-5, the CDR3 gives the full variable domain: DTGVSQNPRHKITKRGQNVTFRCDPISEHNRLYWYRQTLGQGPEFLTYFQNEAQLEKSRLLSDRFSAERPKGSFSTLEIQRTEQGDSAMYLCASSWDGDQPQHFGDGTRLSIL.

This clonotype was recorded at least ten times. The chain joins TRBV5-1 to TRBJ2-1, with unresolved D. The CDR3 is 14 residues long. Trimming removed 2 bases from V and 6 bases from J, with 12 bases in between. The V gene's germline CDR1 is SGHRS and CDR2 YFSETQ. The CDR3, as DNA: TGCGCCAGCAGCTTAGCTCTCACTTTCAATGAGCAGTTCTTC. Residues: CASSLALTFNEQFF.

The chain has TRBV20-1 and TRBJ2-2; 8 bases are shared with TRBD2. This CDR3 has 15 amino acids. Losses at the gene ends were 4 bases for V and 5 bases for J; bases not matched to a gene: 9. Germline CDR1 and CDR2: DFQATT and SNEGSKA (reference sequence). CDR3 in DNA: TGCAGTGCTAAACCCCAGCGGGAGAGGACCGGGGAGCTGTTTTTT. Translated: CSAKPQRERTGELFF.

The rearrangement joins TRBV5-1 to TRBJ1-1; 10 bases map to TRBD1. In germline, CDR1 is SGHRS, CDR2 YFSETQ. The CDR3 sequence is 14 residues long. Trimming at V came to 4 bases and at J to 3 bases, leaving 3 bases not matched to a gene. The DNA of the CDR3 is TGCGCCAGCAGCGATGGACAGGGGGACACTGAAGCTTTCTTT. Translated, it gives CASSDGQGDTEAFF.

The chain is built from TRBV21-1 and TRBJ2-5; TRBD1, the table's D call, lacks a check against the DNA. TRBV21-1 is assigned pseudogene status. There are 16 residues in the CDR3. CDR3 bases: TGTGCCAGCAGCCACCAGGGGACAGGGTTGCAAGAGACCCAGTACTTC. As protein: CASSHQGTGLQETQYF.

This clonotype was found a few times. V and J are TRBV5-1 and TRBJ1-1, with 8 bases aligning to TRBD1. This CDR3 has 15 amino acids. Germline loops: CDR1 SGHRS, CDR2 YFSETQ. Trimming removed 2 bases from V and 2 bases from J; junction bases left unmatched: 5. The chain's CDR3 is CASSFNTGGNTEAFF. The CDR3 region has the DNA TGCGCCAGCAGCTTTAATACAGGGGGTAACACTGAAGCTTTCTTT.

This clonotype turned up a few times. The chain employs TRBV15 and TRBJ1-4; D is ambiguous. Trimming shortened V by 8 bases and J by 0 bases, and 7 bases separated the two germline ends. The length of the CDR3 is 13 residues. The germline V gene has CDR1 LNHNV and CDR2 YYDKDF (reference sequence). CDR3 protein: CATQRATNEKLFF. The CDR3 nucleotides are TGTGCCACCCAGAGAGCAACTAATGAAAAACTGTTTTTT.

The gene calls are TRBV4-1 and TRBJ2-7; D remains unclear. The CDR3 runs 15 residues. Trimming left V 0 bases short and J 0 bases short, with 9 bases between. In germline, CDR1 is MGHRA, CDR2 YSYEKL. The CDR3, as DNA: TGCGCCAGCAGCCAAGAAGGGTTCAGCTCCTACGAGCAGTACTTC. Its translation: CASSQEGFSSYEQYF.

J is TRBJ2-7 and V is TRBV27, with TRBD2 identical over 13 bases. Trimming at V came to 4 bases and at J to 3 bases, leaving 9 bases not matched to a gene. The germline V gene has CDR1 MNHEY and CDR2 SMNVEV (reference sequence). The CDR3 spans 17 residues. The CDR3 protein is CASSYSGLAGAFYEQYF. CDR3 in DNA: TGTGCCAGCAGTTATTCCGGACTAGCGGGGGCCTTCTACGAGCAGTACTTC.

CDR3 DNA: TGTGCCAGCAGGGATCCTAGCGGTGATACGCAGTATTTT. This encodes CASRDPSGDTQYF. The chain couples TRBV7-2 to TRBJ2-3; 7 positions agree with TRBD2. Germline lookup yields CDR1 SGHTA and CDR2 FQGNSA. The length of the CDR3 is 13 residues. V was clipped by 6 bases and J by 6 bases; unmatched bases: 6.

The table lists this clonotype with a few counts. The CDR3 region is CASSLGPPGARGYGYTF. The CDR3 nucleotides are TGTGCCAGCAGCTTAGGCCCCCCGGGAGCCAGGGGCTATGGCTACACCTTC. The chain couples TRBV7-2 to TRBJ1-2; a possible D gene is TRBD1 (6 bases). The CDR3 runs to 17 residues. Per the germline V gene, CDR1 is SGHTA and CDR2 is FQGNSA. The V end was cut by 1 base, the J end by 4 bases, with 19 bases between.

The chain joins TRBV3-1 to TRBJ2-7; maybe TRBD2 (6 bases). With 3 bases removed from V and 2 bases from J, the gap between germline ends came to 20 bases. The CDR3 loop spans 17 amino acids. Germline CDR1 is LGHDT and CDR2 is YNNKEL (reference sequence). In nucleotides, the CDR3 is TGTGCCAGCAGCCAGCCCAAAGGAAGGGGAGGAACCTACGAGCAGTACTTC. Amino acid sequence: CASSQPKGRGGTYEQYF.

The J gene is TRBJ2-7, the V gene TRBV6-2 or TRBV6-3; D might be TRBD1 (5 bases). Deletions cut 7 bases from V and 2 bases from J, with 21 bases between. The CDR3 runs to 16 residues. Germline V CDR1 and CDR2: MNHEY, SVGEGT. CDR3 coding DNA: TGTGCCAGCACCCCGACAGCCCTTGGTCGACCCTACGAGCAGTACTTC. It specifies CASTPTALGRPYEQYF.

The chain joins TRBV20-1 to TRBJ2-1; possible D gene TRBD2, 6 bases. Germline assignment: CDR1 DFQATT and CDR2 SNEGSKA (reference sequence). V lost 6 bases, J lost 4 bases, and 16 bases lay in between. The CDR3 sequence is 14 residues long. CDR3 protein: CSAGGVTVYNEQFF. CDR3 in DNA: TGCAGTGCCGGCGGGGTAACCGTATACAATGAGCAGTTCTTC.

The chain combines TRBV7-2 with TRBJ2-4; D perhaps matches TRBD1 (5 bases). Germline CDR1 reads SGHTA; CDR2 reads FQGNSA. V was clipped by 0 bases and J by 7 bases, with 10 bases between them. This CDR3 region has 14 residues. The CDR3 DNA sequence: TGTGCCAGCAGCTTAGCCCCAGGGTTGAACATTCAGTACTTC. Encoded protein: CASSLAPGLNIQYF.

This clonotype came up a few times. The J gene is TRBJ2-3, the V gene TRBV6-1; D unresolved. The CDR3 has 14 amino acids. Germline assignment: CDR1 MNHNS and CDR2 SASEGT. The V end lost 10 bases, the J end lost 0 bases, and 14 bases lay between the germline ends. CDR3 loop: CATRKASSTDTQYF. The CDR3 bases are TGTGCCACCAGGAAGGCTTCTAGCACAGATACGCAGTATTTT.

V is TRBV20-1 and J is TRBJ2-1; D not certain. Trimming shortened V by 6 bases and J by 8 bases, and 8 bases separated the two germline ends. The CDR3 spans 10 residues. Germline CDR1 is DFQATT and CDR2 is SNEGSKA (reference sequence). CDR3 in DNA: TGCAGTGCCCAAGTTGATGAGCAGTTCTTC. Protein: CSAQVDEQFF.

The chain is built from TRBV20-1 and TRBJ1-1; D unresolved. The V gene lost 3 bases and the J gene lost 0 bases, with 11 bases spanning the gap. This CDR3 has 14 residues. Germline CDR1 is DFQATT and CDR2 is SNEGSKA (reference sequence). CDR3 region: CSASGGRMNTEAFF. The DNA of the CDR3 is TGCAGTGCTAGCGGCGGGAGGATGAACACTGAAGCTTTCTTT.

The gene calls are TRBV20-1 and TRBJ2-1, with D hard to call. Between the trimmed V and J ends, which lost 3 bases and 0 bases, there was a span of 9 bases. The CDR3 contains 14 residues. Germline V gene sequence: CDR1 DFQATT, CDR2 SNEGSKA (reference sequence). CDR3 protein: CSARDPSSYNEQFF. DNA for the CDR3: TGCAGTGCTAGGGACCCAAGCTCCTACAATGAGCAGTTCTTC.

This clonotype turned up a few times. The CDR3 is CASSFPSEVLFF. The CDR3 bases are TGTGCCAGCAGCTTCCCCTCCGAGGTGCTGTTTTTT. The V gene is TRBV11-2, the J gene TRBJ2-2; D is unresolved. This CDR3 has 12 amino acids. The V end was cut by 3 bases, the J end by 13 bases, with 12 bases between. CDR1 is SGHAT and CDR2 is FQNNGV in the germline V gene.

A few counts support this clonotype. CDR3 nucleotides: TGCGCCAGCAGCTTGATTAGCATGAATGAGCAGTTCTTC. Translation gives CASSLISMNEQFF. This chain joins TRBV5-1 and TRBJ2-1; D is ambiguous. Trimming left V 1 base short and J 7 bases short, with 9 bases between. CDR3 length: 13 residues. Germline V gene lookup returns CDR1 SGHRS and CDR2 YFSETQ.

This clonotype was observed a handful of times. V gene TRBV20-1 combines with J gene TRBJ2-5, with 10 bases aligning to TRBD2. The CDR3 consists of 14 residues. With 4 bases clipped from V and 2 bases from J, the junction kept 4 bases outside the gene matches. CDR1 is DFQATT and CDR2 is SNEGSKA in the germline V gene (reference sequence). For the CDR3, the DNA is TGCAGTGCTACTGGACTAGCGGTTCAAGAGACCCAGTACTTC. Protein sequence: CSATGLAVQETQYF.

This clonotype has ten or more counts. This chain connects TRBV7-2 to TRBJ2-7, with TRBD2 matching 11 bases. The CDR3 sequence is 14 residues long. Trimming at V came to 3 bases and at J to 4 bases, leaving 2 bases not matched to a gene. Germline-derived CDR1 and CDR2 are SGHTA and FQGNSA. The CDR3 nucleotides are TGTGCCAGCAGCTTGACTAGCGGGGATTACGAGCAGTACTTC. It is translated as CASSLTSGDYEQYF.

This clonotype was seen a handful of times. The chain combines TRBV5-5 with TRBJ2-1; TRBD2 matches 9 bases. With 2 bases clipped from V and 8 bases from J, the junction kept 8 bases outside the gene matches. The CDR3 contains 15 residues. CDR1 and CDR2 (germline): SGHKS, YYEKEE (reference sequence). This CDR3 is CASSFLQAGGYEQFF. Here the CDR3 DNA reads TGTGCCAGCAGCTTTCTACAAGCGGGAGGTTATGAGCAGTTCTTC.

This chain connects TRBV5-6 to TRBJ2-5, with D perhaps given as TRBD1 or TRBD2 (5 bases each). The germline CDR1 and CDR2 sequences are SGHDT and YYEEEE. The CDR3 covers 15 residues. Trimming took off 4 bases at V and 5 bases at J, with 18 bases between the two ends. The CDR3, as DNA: TGTGCCAGCAGCAGGGATGGGGGAGAGTGGGAGACCCAGTACTTC. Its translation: CASSRDGGEWETQYF.

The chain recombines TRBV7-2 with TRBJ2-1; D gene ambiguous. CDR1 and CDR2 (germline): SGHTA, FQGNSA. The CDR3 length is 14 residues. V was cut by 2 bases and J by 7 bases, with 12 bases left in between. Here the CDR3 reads CASSLLGFSNEQFF. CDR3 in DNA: TGTGCCAGCAGCTTATTGGGGTTTAGTAATGAGCAGTTCTTC. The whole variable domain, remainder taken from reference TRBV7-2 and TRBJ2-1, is GAGVSQSPSNKVTEKGKDVELRCDPISGHTALYWYRQSLGQGLEFLIYFQGNSAPDKSGLPSDRFSAERTGGSVSTLTIQRTQQEDSAVYLCASSLLGFSNEQFFGPGTRLTVL.

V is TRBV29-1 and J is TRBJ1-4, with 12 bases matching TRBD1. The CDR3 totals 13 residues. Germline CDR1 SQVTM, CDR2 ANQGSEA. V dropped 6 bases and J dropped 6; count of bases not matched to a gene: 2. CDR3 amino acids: CSVGQGADEKLFF. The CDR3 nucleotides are TGCAGCGTGGGACAGGGGGCCGATGAAAAACTGTTTTTT.